The T cell receptor beta chain under discussion was sequenced for a study of blood T cell repertoires in COVID-19 (TCRdb year 2020). Study-wide context: Samples covering the acute and convalescent phases of COVID-19 were provided by collaborators in the United States, Italy and Spain. The material from the prospective study consisted of cDNA or gDNA derived from T cells, B-cell-depleted T cells, or PBMCs. The dataset comprised deeply sampled blood TCRbeta repertoires from subjects exposed to, actively infected with, or recovered from COVID-19. The repertoires were made available in a free public database intended to serve as a resource for research on the immune response to SARS-CoV-2. The samples were drawn from two sources: the first 160 participants of the ongoing ImmuneRACE study, and 1,200 or so subjects contributed by 6 global collaborators. Nearly every sample came with metadata listing a de-identified subject ID, COVID-19 status, age in years and sex. HLA class I and class II types, where available, came from metadata supplied by the sample provider rather than from assay-based typing. Paper-wide results and their limitations: How much clinical and demographic metadata was included differed by source and by participant, and the metadata was provided uncurated.

The immunoSEQ Assay, a bias-controlled multiplex PCR, was used to amplify TCRbeta CDR3 regions from genomic DNA. The original pipeline was this. Nucleated cell counts per sample were estimated from amplification of reference gene primers within the assay. To quantify the absolute abundance of each unique TCRbeta CDR3 rearrangement, sequence reads were collapsed and filtered. For each sample, productive Simpson clonality was calculated as the square root of Simpson's diversity index across productive rearrangements. In TCRdb, the immuneACCESS table is reduced to in-frame sequences with V and J assigned. These tables do not hold every clone; where another copy was compared, an unresolved V gene accounts for under half, and the others remain unexplained. That table is the source of V, J and clone size, and D and trimming were worked out from the DNA. The sample table contains under 200,000 clones; only one count was recorded for 88% of them. The ten largest clones capture roughly 5.5% of the sample.

The CDR3 starts with the cysteine, ends with the phenylalanine, and has 16 residues. Only CDR3 DNA remains: 48 bases, in frame from the first base. V trim: 2 bases; J trim: 7 bases; unmatched bases: 5. CDR1 SNHLY and CDR2 FYNNEI were looked up in the germline V gene. Each collaborating institution followed its own protocols to collect whole blood in K2EDTA tubes. For TCRbeta analysis, collaborators shipped samples in one of three forms: frozen whole blood, isolated PBMCs, or DNA extracted from either of those sample types. In the case of this clone: The antigen this receptor binds is unknown. Qualities for individual bases were not recorded, and no much larger clone is one base off.

The clonotype was recovered from a man aged 35-49 years with active or convalescent COVID-19. Input material: peripheral blood. This sequence uses TRBV2 and TRBJ2-1; TRBD2 agrees with 13 junctional bases. The CDR3 here reads CASSERLAGGVNEQFF. The DNA sequence is as follows: TGTGCCAGCAGTGAAAGACTAGCGGGAGGTGTGAATGAGCAGTTCTTC.